This is a list of T cell receptor beta chains from one sample in a study of cytomegalovirus exposure and HLA in healthy donors. Sequenced by immunoSEQ multiplex PCR; TCRdb stores in-frame clones only, minus some. The profile shows over 150,000 clones, around 90% of them singletons. Source material: PBMCs. These receptors came from a woman aged 18-35 years in good health and CMV-seropositive. The CDR3 runs from the conserved cysteine through the conserved F or W. Each record gives: clone size, CDR3 length, D gene, J gene, V gene, CDR3 DNA, CDR3 protein. The D gene is left open where the match is weak. Size is omitted from some rows. Given values are once, few, many or a class for expanded clones.

-	18	TRBD2	TRBJ2-3	TRBV4-3	TGCGCCAGCAGCCAAGAAGCAATTGGACTAGCGGGAGCAGATACGCAGTATTTT	CASSQEAIGLAGADTQYF
-	13	TRBD1	TRBJ1-5	TRBV10-3	TGTGCCATCAGTCCAACAGGGGATCAGCCCCAGCATTTT	CAISPTGDQPQHF
-	13	-	TRBJ1-6	TRBV30	TGTGCCTGGATAGGGGGAGAGAATTCACCCCTCCACTTT	CAWIGGENSPLHF
once	17	TRBD1	TRBJ2-5	TRBV19	TGTGCCAGTAGTCCTGAACTCCGGGACAGGGGGAGAGAGACCCAGTACTTC	CASSPELRDRGRETQYF
once	16	TRBD1	TRBJ2-5	TRBV5-1	TGCGCCAGCAACCTTGGGGGACAGGGGGGTCAAGAGACCCAGTACTTC	CASNLGGQGGQETQYF
-	15	-	TRBJ1-1	TRBV4-1	TGCGCCAGCAGCCGACCTAGTGGAGGGGACACTGAAGCTTTCTTT	CASSRPSGGDTEAFF
-	14	TRBD1	TRBJ2-7	TRBV25-1	TGTGCCAGCTCAGTAGGGACAGTAAACTACGAGCAGTACTTC	CASSVGTVNYEQYF
-	13	-	TRBJ1-2	TRBV7-2	TGTGCCAGCAGCTTAGACGGGCAGGGGTTGGTCACCTTC	CASSLDGQGLVTF
-	15	TRBD1	TRBJ1-5	TRBV2	TGTGCCAGCAGTGCCGACAGGGGAAGCAATCAGCCCCAGCATTTT	CASSADRGSNQPQHF
-	16	TRBD2	TRBJ2-5	TRBV5-4	TGTGCCAGCAGCCCTTACCGGGGGGAGAGCCAAGAGACCCAGTACTTC	CASSPYRGESQETQYF
once	14	-	TRBJ2-1	TRBV11-2	TGTGCCAGCAGCTTAGAGGGGCAGGTCGATGAGCAGTTCTTC	CASSLEGQVDEQFF
-	15	TRBD2	TRBJ2-1	TRBV9	TGTGCCAGCAGCGTAGGAGGGAGGGGAAACAATGAGCAGTTCTTC	CASSVGGRGNNEQFF
-	17	TRBD2	TRBJ2-1	TRBV9	TGTGCCAGCAGCGTAGCTCAAGCGGGGCCCGGAGGCGGAAGGCAGTTCTTC	CASSVAQAGPGGGRQFF
-	14	TRBD1	TRBJ2-1	TRBV5-1	TGCGCCAGCAGCTACATGGACAGGGCCAATGAGCAGTTCTTC	CASSYMDRANEQFF
few	16	-	TRBJ1-2	TRBV4-3	TGCGCCAGCAGCCAAGAGAGGAGTGCAGGGGACTATGGCTACACCTTC	CASSQERSAGDYGYTF
-	15	TRBD2	TRBJ2-3	TRBV6-1	TGTGCCAGCAGTCCCCTAGCGGGGGGGGCAGATACGCAGTATTTT	CASSPLAGGADTQYF
-	14	TRBD2	TRBJ2-2	TRBV30	TGTGCCGCGGCGGGGGGACTGAACACCGGGGAGCTGTTTTTT	CAAAGGLNTGELFF
-	13	-	TRBJ2-7	TRBV28	TGTGCCAGCAGTTGGGGGGACCACTACGAGCAGTACTTC	CASSWGDHYEQYF
-	16	TRBD1	TRBJ1-5	TRBV19	TGTGCCAGTCAAGCCCTAGGGGGCATGAGCAATCAGCCCCAGCATTTT	CASQALGGMSNQPQHF
once	11	-	TRBJ2-5	TRBV5-1	TGCGCCAGCAGCTTCGGGGAGACCCAGTACTTC	CASSFGETQYF
-	14	-	TRBJ1-5	TRBV18	TGTGCCAGCTCGCGTGACTATAGCAATCAGCCCCAGCATTTT	CASSRDYSNQPQHF
-	16	TRBD2	TRBJ2-7	TRBV5-1	TGCGCCAGCAGCTTAGGGGAGGCGGGGGGGACGGACGAGCAGTACTTC	CASSLGEAGGTDEQYF
-	14	TRBD2	TRBJ2-1	TRBV15	TGTGCCACCAGCCCTCGGACTAGTTCCAATGAGCAGTTCTTC	CATSPRTSSNEQFF
-	16	TRBD2	TRBJ2-7	TRBV5-1	TGCGCCAGCAGCTTGGTAGCGGGGGGGCTAACCTACGAGCAGTACTTC	CASSLVAGGLTYEQYF
-	14	-	TRBJ2-5	TRBV9	TGTGCCAGCGGTAACGGACAGTTTCAAGAGACCCAGTACTTC	CASGNGQFQETQYF
-	16	TRBD2	TRBJ2-1	TRBV7-6	TGTGCCAGCAGCGGCGTCGCGGGGGGCCCTGGTAATGAGCAGTTCTTC	CASSGVAGGPGNEQFF